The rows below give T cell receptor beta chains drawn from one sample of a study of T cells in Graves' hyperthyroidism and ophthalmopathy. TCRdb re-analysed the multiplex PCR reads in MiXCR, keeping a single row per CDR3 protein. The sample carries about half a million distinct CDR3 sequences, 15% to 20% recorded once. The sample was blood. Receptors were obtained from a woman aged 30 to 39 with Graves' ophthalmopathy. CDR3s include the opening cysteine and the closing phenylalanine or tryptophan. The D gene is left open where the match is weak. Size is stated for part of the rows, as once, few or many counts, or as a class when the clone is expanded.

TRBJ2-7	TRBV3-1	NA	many	CASSQDGSSPYYEQYF	TGTGCCAGCAGCCAAGATGGCTCCTCGCCGTACTACGAGCAGTACTTC
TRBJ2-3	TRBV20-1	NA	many	CSASRSDPDTQYF	TGCAGTGCTAGCAGAAGCGACCCGGATACGCAGTATTTT
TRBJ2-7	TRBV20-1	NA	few	CSAQPRYGGDSYEQYF	TGCAGTGCTCAGCCCCGTTACGGCGGCGACTCCTACGAGCAGTACTTC
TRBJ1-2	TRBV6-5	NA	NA	CASSYSAGAYGYTF	TGTGCCAGCAGTTACTCGGCCGGCGCCTATGGCTACACCTTC
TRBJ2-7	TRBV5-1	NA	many	CASSLAEVLGADSYEQYF	TGCGCCAGCAGCTTGGCCGAGGTTTTAGGGGCCGATTCTTACGAGCAGTACTTC
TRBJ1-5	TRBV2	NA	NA	CASKKGRVGNQPQHF	TGTGCCAGCAAGAAGGGTCGGGTCGGCAATCAGCCCCAGCATTTT
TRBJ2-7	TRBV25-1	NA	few	CASSVSELQYF	TGTGCCAGCAGTGTCTCGGAGTTGCAGTACTTC
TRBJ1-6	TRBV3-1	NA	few	CASSQGSSPLHF	TGTGCCAGCAGCCAAGGGAGTTCACCCCTCCACTTT
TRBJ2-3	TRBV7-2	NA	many	CASSKHLARGADTQYF	TGTGCCAGCAGCAAGCATCTAGCGCGAGGAGCAGATACGCAGTATTTT
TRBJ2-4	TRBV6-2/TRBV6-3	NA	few	CASSYLLSTGPTENIQYF	TGTGCCAGCAGTTACCTATTGAGTACAGGGCCAACTGAGAACATTCAGTACTTC
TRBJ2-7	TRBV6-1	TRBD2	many	CASSRAGGPEEQYF	TGTGCCAGCAGTAGGGCGGGAGGGCCGGAGGAGCAGTACTTC
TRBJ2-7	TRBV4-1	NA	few	CASSQLADYEQYF	TGCGCCAGCAGCCAGTTGGCGGATTACGAGCAGTACTTC
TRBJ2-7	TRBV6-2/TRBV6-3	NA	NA	CASTWKGSYEQYF	TGTGCCAGCACCTGGAAGGGTTCCTACGAGCAGTACTTC
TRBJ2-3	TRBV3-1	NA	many	CASSQKGTPDTQYF	TGTGCCAGCAGCCAAAAGGGAACCCCAGATACGCAGTATTTT
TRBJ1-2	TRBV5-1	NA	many	CASSLGRQAPGYGYTF	TGCGCCAGCAGCTTGGGGCGGCAGGCCCCTGGATATGGCTACACCTTC
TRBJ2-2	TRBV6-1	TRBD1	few	CASSVTGGNTGELFF	TGTGCCAGCAGCGTGACAGGGGGCAACACCGGGGAGCTGTTTTTT